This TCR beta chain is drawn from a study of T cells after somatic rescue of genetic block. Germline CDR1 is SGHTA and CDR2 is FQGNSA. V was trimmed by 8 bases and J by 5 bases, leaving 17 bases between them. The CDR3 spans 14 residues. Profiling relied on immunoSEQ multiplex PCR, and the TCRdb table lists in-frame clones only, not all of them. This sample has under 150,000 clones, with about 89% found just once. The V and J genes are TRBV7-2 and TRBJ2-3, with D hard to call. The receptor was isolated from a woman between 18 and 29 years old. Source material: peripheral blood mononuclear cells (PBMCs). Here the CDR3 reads CASLEVTKEDTQYF. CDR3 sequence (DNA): TGTGCCAGCCTCGAGGTCACAAAGGAAGATACGCAGTATTTT.